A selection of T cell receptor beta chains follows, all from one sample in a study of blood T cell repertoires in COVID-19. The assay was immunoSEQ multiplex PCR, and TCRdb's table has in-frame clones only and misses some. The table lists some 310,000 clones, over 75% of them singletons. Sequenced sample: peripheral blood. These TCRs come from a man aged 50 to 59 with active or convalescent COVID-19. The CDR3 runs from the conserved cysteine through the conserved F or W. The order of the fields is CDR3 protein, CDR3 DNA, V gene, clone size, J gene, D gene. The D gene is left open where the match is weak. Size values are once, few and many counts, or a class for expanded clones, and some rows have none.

CDR3 protein: CASSSTGGTEAFF
CDR3 DNA: TGTGCCAGCAGCTCGACAGGGGGCACTGAAGCTTTCTTT
V gene: TRBV9
clone size: -
J gene: TRBJ1-1
D gene: TRBD1

CDR3 protein: CASSYPRLSSVTQYF
CDR3 DNA: TGTGCCAGCAGTTACCCCCGGTTATCGTCCGTGACCCAGTACTTC
V gene: TRBV6-2/TRBV6-3
clone size: -
J gene: TRBJ2-5
D gene: -

CDR3 protein: CASNPQGITGELFF
CDR3 DNA: TGTGCCAGTAATCCACAGGGTATCACCGGGGAGCTGTTTTTT
V gene: TRBV19
clone size: few
J gene: TRBJ2-2
D gene: -

CDR3 protein: CASSLPGSSEQFF
CDR3 DNA: TGTGCCAGCAGCCTTCCGGGATCTAGTGAGCAGTTCTTC
V gene: TRBV3-1/TRBV3-2
clone size: few
J gene: TRBJ2-1
D gene: -

CDR3 protein: CASQETGGGGLAFF
CDR3 DNA: TGTGCCAGCCAAGAAACAGGGGGCGGAGGTTTAGCTTTCTTT
V gene: TRBV6-5
clone size: -
J gene: TRBJ1-1
D gene: TRBD1

CDR3 protein: CASSLSGLAGLEQFF
CDR3 DNA: TGTGCCAGCAGCTTGTCTGGGCTAGCGGGGCTCGAGCAGTTCTTC
V gene: TRBV5-4
clone size: -
J gene: TRBJ2-1
D gene: TRBD2

CDR3 protein: CAWSFLTSGGGKTDTQYF
CDR3 DNA: TGTGCCTGGAGCTTCTTGACTAGCGGGGGTGGGAAAACAGATACGCAGTATTTT
V gene: TRBV30
clone size: -
J gene: TRBJ2-3
D gene: TRBD2

CDR3 protein: CASSLEAGSTDTQYF
CDR3 DNA: TGTGCCAGCAGCTTAGAGGCGGGTAGCACAGATACGCAGTATTTT
V gene: TRBV7-6
clone size: -
J gene: TRBJ2-3
D gene: -

CDR3 protein: CASSSLAGGSSYNEQFF
CDR3 DNA: TGTGCCAGCAGTTCCTTAGCGGGAGGGAGCTCCTACAATGAGCAGTTCTTC
V gene: TRBV28
clone size: -
J gene: TRBJ2-1
D gene: TRBD2

CDR3 protein: CASSSGQYPEKLFF
CDR3 DNA: TGCGCCAGCAGCTCGGGACAGTACCCTGAAAAACTGTTTTTT
V gene: TRBV5-1
clone size: -
J gene: TRBJ1-4
D gene: TRBD1

CDR3 protein: CASSRTEYTEAFF
CDR3 DNA: TGTGCCAGCAGCCGAACAGAATACACTGAAGCTTTCTTT
V gene: TRBV3-1/TRBV3-2
clone size: once
J gene: TRBJ1-1
D gene: -

CDR3 protein: CAWSGGLPPEAFF
CDR3 DNA: TGTGCCTGGAGTGGGGGACTGCCCCCTGAAGCTTTCTTT
V gene: TRBV30
clone size: -
J gene: TRBJ1-1
D gene: -

CDR3 protein: CASSQVSRDEKLFF
CDR3 DNA: TGTGCCAGCAGCCAAGTTTCCAGGGATGAAAAACTGTTTTTT
V gene: TRBV14
clone size: -
J gene: TRBJ1-4
D gene: -

CDR3 protein: CASSQRIQGQRNQPQHF
CDR3 DNA: TGCGCCAGCAGCCAACGCATTCAGGGGCAGCGCAATCAGCCCCAGCATTTT
V gene: TRBV4-1
clone size: -
J gene: TRBJ1-5
D gene: -

CDR3 protein: CASSSGTVEAFF
CDR3 DNA: TGTGCCAGCAGCTCCGGGACAGTTGAAGCTTTCTTT
V gene: TRBV6-5
clone size: once
J gene: TRBJ1-1
D gene: TRBD1

CDR3 protein: CASSLDRGNYGYTF
CDR3 DNA: TGTGCCAGCAGTTTGGACAGGGGAAACTATGGCTACACCTTC
V gene: TRBV6-5
clone size: -
J gene: TRBJ1-2
D gene: TRBD1

CDR3 protein: CASSQEVQVGNIQYF
CDR3 DNA: TGCGCCAGCAGCCAAGAAGTACAGGTGGGGAACATTCAGTACTTC
V gene: TRBV4-3
clone size: once
J gene: TRBJ2-4
D gene: -

CDR3 protein: CASSKDNQETQYF
CDR3 DNA: TGTGCCAGCAGCAAAGACAACCAAGAGACCCAGTACTTC
V gene: TRBV2
clone size: -
J gene: TRBJ2-5
D gene: -

CDR3 protein: CASRDLQGFNQPQHF
CDR3 DNA: TGTGCCAGTAGGGACTTACAGGGGTTCAATCAGCCCCAGCATTTT
V gene: TRBV19
clone size: -
J gene: TRBJ1-5
D gene: TRBD1

CDR3 protein: CASSYVGQRSNQPQHF
CDR3 DNA: TGTGCCAGTAGTTATGTGGGTCAGAGGAGCAATCAGCCCCAGCATTTT
V gene: TRBV19
clone size: -
J gene: TRBJ1-5
D gene: -

CDR3 protein: CASSLAQGGTEAFF
CDR3 DNA: TGTGCCAGCAGCTTAGCGCAGGGAGGGACTGAAGCTTTCTTT
V gene: TRBV7-2
clone size: -
J gene: TRBJ1-1
D gene: -

CDR3 protein: CATSDIDTNYGYTF
CDR3 DNA: TGTGCCACCAGTGATATCGACACGAACTATGGCTACACCTTC
V gene: TRBV24-1
clone size: few
J gene: TRBJ1-2
D gene: -

CDR3 protein: CASTGTGGQPQHF
CDR3 DNA: TGTGCCAGCACTGGGACAGGGGGCCAGCCCCAGCATTTT
V gene: TRBV6-5
clone size: -
J gene: TRBJ1-5
D gene: TRBD1

CDR3 protein: CASWGLAGEESTDTQYF
CDR3 DNA: TGTGCCAGCTGGGGACTAGCGGGAGAAGAGAGCACAGATACGCAGTATTTT
V gene: TRBV2
clone size: -
J gene: TRBJ2-3
D gene: TRBD2

CDR3 protein: CASSVDRGYGYTF
CDR3 DNA: TGTGCCAGCAGCGTCGACAGGGGCTATGGCTACACCTTC
V gene: TRBV11-2
clone size: -
J gene: TRBJ1-2
D gene: TRBD1

CDR3 protein: CASSPRGGLEQFF
CDR3 DNA: TGTGCCAGCAGTCCACGGGGGGGGCTTGAGCAGTTCTTC
V gene: TRBV6-2/TRBV6-3
clone size: -
J gene: TRBJ2-1
D gene: TRBD2

CDR3 protein: CASSRGGETQYF
CDR3 DNA: TGTGCCAGCAGCCGTGGGGGGGAGACCCAGTACTTC
V gene: TRBV7-9
clone size: few
J gene: TRBJ2-5
D gene: -

CDR3 protein: CASSSFTEAFF
CDR3 DNA: TGTGCCAGCAGTTCGTTCACTGAAGCTTTCTTT
V gene: TRBV28
clone size: -
J gene: TRBJ1-1
D gene: -

CDR3 protein: CASSYTIAPYEQYF
CDR3 DNA: TGTGCCAGCAGTTACACGATAGCCCCCTACGAGCAGTACTTC
V gene: TRBV7-3
clone size: -
J gene: TRBJ2-7
D gene: -

CDR3 protein: CASSLVAQSSYNEQFF
CDR3 DNA: TGTGCCAGCAGCTTGGTAGCGCAGAGCTCCTACAATGAGCAGTTCTTC
V gene: TRBV7-2
clone size: once
J gene: TRBJ2-1
D gene: -

CDR3 protein: CASSAPGTSGSYEQYF
CDR3 DNA: TGTGCCAGTAGTGCTCCCGGGACTAGCGGGAGTTACGAGCAGTACTTC
V gene: TRBV19
clone size: -
J gene: TRBJ2-7
D gene: TRBD2

CDR3 protein: CASREDTNTGELFF
CDR3 DNA: TGTGCCAGCAGGGAAGACACCAACACCGGGGAGCTGTTTTTT
V gene: TRBV2
clone size: -
J gene: TRBJ2-2
D gene: -

CDR3 protein: CAWDLTTGTAHGYTF
CDR3 DNA: TGTGCCTGGGACCTAACTACGGGGACAGCCCATGGCTACACCTTC
V gene: TRBV30
clone size: -
J gene: TRBJ1-2
D gene: TRBD1

CDR3 protein: CATSRDRRMGGELFF
CDR3 DNA: TGTGCCACCAGCAGAGACAGGAGGATGGGGGGGGAGCTGTTTTTT
V gene: TRBV15
clone size: -
J gene: TRBJ2-2
D gene: -

CDR3 protein: CASSPPGHSYEQYF
CDR3 DNA: TGTGCCAGCAGCCCGCCGGGACACTCTTACGAGCAGTACTTC
V gene: TRBV5-4
clone size: -
J gene: TRBJ2-7
D gene: -

CDR3 protein: CASSERGREQYF
CDR3 DNA: TGTGCCAGCAGTGAAAGGGGCAGGGAGCAGTACTTC
V gene: TRBV6-1
clone size: -
J gene: TRBJ2-7
D gene: -

CDR3 protein: CASSPRTGSDYNEQFF
CDR3 DNA: TGTGCCAGCTCACCCCGGACAGGGTCGGACTACAATGAGCAGTTCTTC
V gene: TRBV18
clone size: once
J gene: TRBJ2-1
D gene: TRBD1

CDR3 protein: CASSYWGGDSPLHF
CDR3 DNA: TGTGCCAGCAGTTATTGGGGAGGCGACTCACCCCTCCACTTT
V gene: TRBV6-2/TRBV6-3
clone size: -
J gene: TRBJ1-6
D gene: -

CDR3 protein: CASSHRRRGFYNSPLHF
CDR3 DNA: TGTGCCAGCAGCCACCGGCGGAGGGGATTCTATAATTCACCCCTCCACTTT
V gene: TRBV3-1/TRBV3-2
clone size: -
J gene: TRBJ1-6
D gene: -

CDR3 protein: CASSEYEGQPQHF
CDR3 DNA: TGTGCCAGCAGTGAATATGAGGGACAGCCCCAGCATTTT
V gene: TRBV6-1
clone size: -
J gene: TRBJ1-5
D gene: -

CDR3 protein: CASSSALIGGDEKLFF
CDR3 DNA: TGTGCCAGCAGCTCCGCTCTTATAGGGGGTGATGAAAAACTGTTTTTT
V gene: TRBV7-9
clone size: -
J gene: TRBJ1-4
D gene: -

CDR3 protein: CASSRQASSYNSPLHF
CDR3 DNA: TGTGCCAGCAGTAGACAGGCCAGCTCCTATAATTCACCCCTCCACTTT
V gene: TRBV2
clone size: -
J gene: TRBJ1-6
D gene: -

CDR3 protein: CASSLGQGRYGYTF
CDR3 DNA: TGTGCCAGCAGTCTGGGACAGGGGAGGTATGGCTACACCTTC
V gene: TRBV28
clone size: -
J gene: TRBJ1-2
D gene: TRBD1

CDR3 protein: CASSPTHTGVETQYF
CDR3 DNA: TGTGCCAGCAGCCCAACACATACAGGGGTTGAGACCCAGTACTTC
V gene: TRBV7-3
clone size: -
J gene: TRBJ2-5
D gene: TRBD1

CDR3 protein: CASSIGQGGETQYF
CDR3 DNA: TGTGCCAGTAGTATCGGACAGGGTGGAGAGACCCAGTACTTC
V gene: TRBV19
clone size: -
J gene: TRBJ2-5
D gene: TRBD1

CDR3 protein: CASSTSGTENQPQHF
CDR3 DNA: TGTGCCAGCAGCACCTCCGGGACAGAGAATCAGCCCCAGCATTTT
V gene: TRBV7-2
clone size: -
J gene: TRBJ1-5
D gene: TRBD1

CDR3 protein: CASSHADRGYGYTF
CDR3 DNA: TGTGCCAGCAGCCACGCGGACAGGGGGTATGGCTACACCTTC
V gene: TRBV3-1/TRBV3-2
clone size: -
J gene: TRBJ1-2
D gene: TRBD1

CDR3 protein: CATSDAGLAGVIEQFF
CDR3 DNA: TGTGCCACCAGTGATGCGGGACTAGCGGGGGTGATTGAGCAGTTCTTC
V gene: TRBV24-1
clone size: few
J gene: TRBJ2-1
D gene: TRBD2

CDR3 protein: CASSMISYGYTF
CDR3 DNA: TGTGCCAGTAGTATGATCAGTTATGGCTACACCTTC
V gene: TRBV19
clone size: -
J gene: TRBJ1-2
D gene: -

CDR3 protein: CASSAGWGSGSYEQYF
CDR3 DNA: TGCGCCAGCAGCGCGGGTTGGGGTAGCGGCTCCTACGAGCAGTACTTC
V gene: TRBV5-1
clone size: few
J gene: TRBJ2-7
D gene: -

CDR3 protein: CASSLPGTGNTIYF
CDR3 DNA: TGTGCCAGCAGTTTGCCAGGGACTGGAAACACCATATATTTT
V gene: TRBV28
clone size: -
J gene: TRBJ1-3
D gene: -

CDR3 protein: CASSLGRHYGYTF
CDR3 DNA: TGTGCCAGCAGCTTAGGGCGGCACTATGGCTACACCTTC
V gene: TRBV7-9
clone size: -
J gene: TRBJ1-2
D gene: -

CDR3 protein: CAISELDSPLHF
CDR3 DNA: TGTGCCATCAGTGAGTTAGATTCACCCCTCCACTTT
V gene: TRBV10-3
clone size: few
J gene: TRBJ1-6
D gene: -

CDR3 protein: CASKTGVLDTQYF
CDR3 DNA: TGTGCCAGCAAGACAGGGGTTTTAGATACGCAGTATTTT
V gene: TRBV2
clone size: -
J gene: TRBJ2-3
D gene: TRBD1

CDR3 protein: CASSIAQGGGTEAFF
CDR3 DNA: TGTGCCAGTAGTATTGCCCAGGGGGGAGGAACTGAAGCTTTCTTT
V gene: TRBV19
clone size: -
J gene: TRBJ1-1
D gene: TRBD1

CDR3 protein: CASRPTGGGAFF
CDR3 DNA: TGCGCCAGCAGGCCAACAGGGGGCGGCGCTTTCTTT
V gene: TRBV10-2
clone size: -
J gene: TRBJ1-1
D gene: TRBD1

CDR3 protein: CASGTGFSTNEKLFF
CDR3 DNA: TGCGCCAGCGGGACAGGGTTTTCAACTAATGAAAAACTGTTTTTT
V gene: TRBV5-1
clone size: -
J gene: TRBJ1-4
D gene: TRBD1

CDR3 protein: CAISESTRVAEAFF
CDR3 DNA: TGTGCCATCAGTGAGTCGACGCGGGTGGCTGAAGCTTTCTTT
V gene: TRBV10-3
clone size: -
J gene: TRBJ1-1
D gene: -

CDR3 protein: CASSQTVGETQYF
CDR3 DNA: TGCGCCAGCAGTCAGACCGTCGGGGAGACCCAGTACTTC
V gene: TRBV23-1
clone size: -
J gene: TRBJ2-5
D gene: -

CDR3 protein: CASSFWRNTEAFF
CDR3 DNA: TGTGCCAGCAGTTTCTGGAGGAACACTGAAGCTTTCTTT
V gene: TRBV28
clone size: -
J gene: TRBJ1-1
D gene: -